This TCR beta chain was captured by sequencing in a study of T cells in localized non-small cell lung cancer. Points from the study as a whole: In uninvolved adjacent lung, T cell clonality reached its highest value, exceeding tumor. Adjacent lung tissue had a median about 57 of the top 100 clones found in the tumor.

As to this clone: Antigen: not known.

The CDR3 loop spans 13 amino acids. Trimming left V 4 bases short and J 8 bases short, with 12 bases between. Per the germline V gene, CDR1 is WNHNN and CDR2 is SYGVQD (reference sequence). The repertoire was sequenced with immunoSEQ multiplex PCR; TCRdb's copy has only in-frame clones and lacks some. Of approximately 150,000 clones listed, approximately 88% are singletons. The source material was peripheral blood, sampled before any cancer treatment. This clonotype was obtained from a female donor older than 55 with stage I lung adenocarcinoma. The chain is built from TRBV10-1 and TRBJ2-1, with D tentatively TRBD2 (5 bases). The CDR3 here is CASSAGNRDEQFF. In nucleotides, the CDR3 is TGCGCCAGCAGTGCGGGGAATAGGGATGAGCAGTTCTTC.